This T cell receptor (beta chain) is from a study of early T cells in non-severe SARS-CoV-2 infection. The overall study: Unpaired chains resulted from sequencing bulk RNA of unsorted whole blood.

The germline CDR1 and CDR2 sequences are MGHRA and YSYEKL. Trimming removed 3 bases from V and 8 bases from J; junction bases left unmatched: 8. This CDR3 spans 16 amino acids. This clonotype has a count of ten or more. Its target is unknown. Separate cDNA molecules each had unique molecular identifiers attached to them. TCRdb re-called the 5' RACE reads with MiXCR, one entry per CDR3 protein. This sample carries fewer than 30,000 distinct CDR3 sequences, almost 4.5% of them seen once, and the ten largest clones take roughly 5.3%. Findings and limits, study-wide: Using VDJdb, the matching emphasized anti-spike CD8 responses while missing private and CD4 specificities.

The chain has TRBV4-1 and TRBJ1-6, with 9 bases that match TRBD1. The TCR was taken from an adult who was a healthcare worker with PCR-confirmed SARS-CoV-2 infection or an uninfected control (not recorded which). Material for sequencing was whole blood. The CDR3 loop reads CASSHIQGAVDSPLHF. CDR3 DNA: TGCGCCAGCAGCCATATACAGGGGGCTGTGGATTCACCCCTCCACTTT.